This TCR beta chain stems from a study of patients and donors after allogeneic stem cell transplantation. TCRdb processed the RT-PCR reads anew with MiXCR; each CDR3 protein has one entry. The table lists approximately 160,000 distinct CDR3 sequences, about 32% of them singletons, with around 3% in the top ten. Trimming took 3 bases from V and 5 from J, leaving 8 bases between them. Looked up from germline, CDR1 is DFQATT and CDR2 is SNEGSKA (reference sequence). The CDR3 has 12 amino acids. The receptor was derived from a human donor who was either an allogeneic HSCT recipient or a stem cell or donor lymphocyte infusion donor (not recorded which). It is not recorded whose cells these are; they may come from a transplant donor. The sample comprised blood, either unsorted or a sorted T cell fraction (not recorded which). The chain recombines TRBV20-1 with TRBJ2-1, with no clear D. CDR3 DNA: TGCAGTGCTAGCGGGTGGAACAATGAGCAGTTCTTC. It translates to CSASGWNNEQFF.